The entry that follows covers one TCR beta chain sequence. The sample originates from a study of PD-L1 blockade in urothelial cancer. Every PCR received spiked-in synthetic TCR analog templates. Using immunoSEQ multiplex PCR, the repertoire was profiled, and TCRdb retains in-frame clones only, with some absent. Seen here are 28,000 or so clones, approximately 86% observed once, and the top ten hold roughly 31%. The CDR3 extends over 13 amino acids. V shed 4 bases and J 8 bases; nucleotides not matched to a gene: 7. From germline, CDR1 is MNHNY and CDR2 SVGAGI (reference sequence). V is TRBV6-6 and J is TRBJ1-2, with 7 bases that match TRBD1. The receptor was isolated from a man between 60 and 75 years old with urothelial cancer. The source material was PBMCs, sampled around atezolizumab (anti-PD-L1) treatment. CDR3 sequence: CASSLRQGYGYTF. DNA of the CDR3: TGTGCCAGCAGTTTAAGACAGGGTTACGGCTACACCTTC.